This T cell receptor beta chain was sequenced for a study of CD8 T cells in ankylosing spondylitis. General study results and limits: Earlier literature documents some of the motif variants in reactive arthritis synovial fluid and blood. Blood of patients with ankylosing spondylitis appeared to be characterized by a TCR beta motif of several highly homologous variants.

TCRdb re-analysed the 5' RACE reads in MiXCR, keeping a single row per CDR3 protein. This sample has about 260,000 distinct CDR3 sequences, with 15% to 25% found just once. Comments on this clonotype: The antigen is undetermined.

The germline V gene has CDR1 SQVTM and CDR2 ANQGSEA. The CDR3 is 13 residues long. With 1 base removed from V and 2 bases from J, the gap between germline ends came to 7 bases. Sequencing was done on a sample of blood, either unsorted or a sorted T cell fraction (not recorded which). This sequence was found in a male donor with ankylosing spondylitis or in good health (not recorded which). The chain recombines TRBV29-1 with TRBJ2-3; D call uncertain. CDR3: CSVEGGITDTQYF. The CDR3, as DNA: TGCAGCGTTGAAGGAGGTATCACAGATACGCAGTATTTT.